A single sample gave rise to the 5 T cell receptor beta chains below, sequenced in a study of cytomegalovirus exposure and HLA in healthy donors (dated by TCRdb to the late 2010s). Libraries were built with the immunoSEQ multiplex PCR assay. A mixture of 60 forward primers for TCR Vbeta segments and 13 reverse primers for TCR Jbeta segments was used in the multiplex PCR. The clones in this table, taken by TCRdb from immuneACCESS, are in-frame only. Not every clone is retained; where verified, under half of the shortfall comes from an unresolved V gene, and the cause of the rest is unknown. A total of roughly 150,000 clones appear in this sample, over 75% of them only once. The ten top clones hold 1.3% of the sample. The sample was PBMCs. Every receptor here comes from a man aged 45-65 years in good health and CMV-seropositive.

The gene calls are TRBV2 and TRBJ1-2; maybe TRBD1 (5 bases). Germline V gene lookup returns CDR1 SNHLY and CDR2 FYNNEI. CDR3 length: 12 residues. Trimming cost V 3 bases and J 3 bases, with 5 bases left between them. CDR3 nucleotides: TGTGCCAGCAGTGACAGGGACTATGGCTACACCTTC. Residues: CASSDRDYGYTF.

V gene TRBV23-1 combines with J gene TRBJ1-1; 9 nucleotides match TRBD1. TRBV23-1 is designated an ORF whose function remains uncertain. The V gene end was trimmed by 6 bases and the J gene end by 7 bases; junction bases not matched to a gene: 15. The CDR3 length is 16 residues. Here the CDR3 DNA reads TGCGCCAGCAGCATACTAAAGGGACAGGGAAAATATGAAGCTTTCTTT. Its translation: CASSILKGQGKYEAFF.

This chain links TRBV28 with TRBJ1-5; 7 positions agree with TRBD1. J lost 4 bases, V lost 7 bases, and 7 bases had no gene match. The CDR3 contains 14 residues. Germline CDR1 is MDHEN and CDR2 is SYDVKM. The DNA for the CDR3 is TGTGCCAGCATTCCAGGGGGTTTGAATCAGCCCCAGCATTTT. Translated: CASIPGGLNQPQHF.

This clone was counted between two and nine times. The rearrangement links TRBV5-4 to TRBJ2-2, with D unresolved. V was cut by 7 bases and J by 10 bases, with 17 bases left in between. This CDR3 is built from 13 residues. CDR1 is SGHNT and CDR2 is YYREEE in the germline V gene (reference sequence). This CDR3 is CASQLEVLSELFF. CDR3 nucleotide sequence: TGTGCCAGCCAACTCGAGGTCCTCTCGGAGCTGTTTTTT.

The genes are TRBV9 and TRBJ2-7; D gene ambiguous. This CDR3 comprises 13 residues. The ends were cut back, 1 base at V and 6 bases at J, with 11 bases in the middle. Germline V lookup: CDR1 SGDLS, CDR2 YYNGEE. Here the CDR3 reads CASSVNSLTEQYF. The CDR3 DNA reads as TGTGCCAGCAGCGTAAACAGTTTAACCGAGCAGTACTTC.